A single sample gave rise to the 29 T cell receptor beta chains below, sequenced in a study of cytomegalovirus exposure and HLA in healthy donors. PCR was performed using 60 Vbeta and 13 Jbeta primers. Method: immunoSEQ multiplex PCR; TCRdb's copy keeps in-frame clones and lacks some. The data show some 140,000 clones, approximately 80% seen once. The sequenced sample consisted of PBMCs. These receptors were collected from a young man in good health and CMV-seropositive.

Here the CDR3 reads CASREGTGAWYEQYF. DNA for the CDR3: TGTGCCAGCAGGGAGGGGACAGGGGCATGGTACGAGCAGTACTTC. The chain employs TRBV28 and TRBJ2-7; 10 positions match TRBD1. The CDR3 has 15 residues. J lost 4 bases, V lost 6 bases, and 9 bases had no gene match. In germline, CDR1 is MDHEN, CDR2 SYDVKM.

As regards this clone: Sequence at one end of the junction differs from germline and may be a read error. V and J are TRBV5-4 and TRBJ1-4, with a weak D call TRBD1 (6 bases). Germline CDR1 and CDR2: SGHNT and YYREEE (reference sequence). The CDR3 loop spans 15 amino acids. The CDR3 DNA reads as TGTGCCGGCAGCTTGATGACAGGAAACCTGGAAAAACTGTTTTTT. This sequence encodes CAGSLMTGNLEKLFF.

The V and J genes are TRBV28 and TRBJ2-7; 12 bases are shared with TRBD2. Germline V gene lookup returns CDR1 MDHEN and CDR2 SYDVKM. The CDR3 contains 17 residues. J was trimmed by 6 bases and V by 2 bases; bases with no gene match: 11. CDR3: CASSLMGPLAGGGEQYF. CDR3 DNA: TGTGCCAGCAGTTTAATGGGACCTCTAGCGGGAGGGGGCGAGCAGTACTTC.

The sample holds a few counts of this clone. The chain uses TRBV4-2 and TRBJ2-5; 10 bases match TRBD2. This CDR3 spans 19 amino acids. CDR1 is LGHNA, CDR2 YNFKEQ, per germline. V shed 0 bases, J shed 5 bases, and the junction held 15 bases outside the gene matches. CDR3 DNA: TGTGCCAGCAGCCAAGAGTTTTGGACTAGCGGAGGGGAGGCGGAGACCCAGTACTTC. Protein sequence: CASSQEFWTSGGEAETQYF.

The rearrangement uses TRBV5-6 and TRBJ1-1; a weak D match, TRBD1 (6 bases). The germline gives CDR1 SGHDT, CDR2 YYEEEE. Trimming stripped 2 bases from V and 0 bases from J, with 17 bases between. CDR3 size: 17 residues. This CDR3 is CASSFPVPGAMNTEAFF. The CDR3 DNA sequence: TGTGCCAGCAGCTTTCCGGTCCCAGGGGCCATGAACACTGAAGCTTTCTTT.

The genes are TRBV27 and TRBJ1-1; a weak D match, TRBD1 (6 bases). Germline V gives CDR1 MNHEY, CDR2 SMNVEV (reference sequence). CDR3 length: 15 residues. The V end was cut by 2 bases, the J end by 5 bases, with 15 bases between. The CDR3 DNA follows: TGTGCCAGCAGTTTAGGACGGACAGTGGGGACTGAAGCTTTCTTT. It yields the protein CASSLGRTVGTEAFF.

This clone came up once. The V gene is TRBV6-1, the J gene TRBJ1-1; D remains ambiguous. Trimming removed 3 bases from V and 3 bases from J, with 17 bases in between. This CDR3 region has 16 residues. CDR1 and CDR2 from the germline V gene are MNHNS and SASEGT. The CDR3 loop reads CASSDFFGRTDTEAFF. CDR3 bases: TGTGCCAGCAGTGATTTCTTTGGGAGGACTGACACTGAAGCTTTCTTT.

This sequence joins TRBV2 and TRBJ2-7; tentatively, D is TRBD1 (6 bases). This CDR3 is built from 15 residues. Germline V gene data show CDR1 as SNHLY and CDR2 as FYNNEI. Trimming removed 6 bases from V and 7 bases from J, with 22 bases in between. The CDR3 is CASSLGTGYFGEQYF. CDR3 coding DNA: TGTGCCAGCAGCCTGGGTACAGGGTACTTTGGGGAGCAGTACTTC.

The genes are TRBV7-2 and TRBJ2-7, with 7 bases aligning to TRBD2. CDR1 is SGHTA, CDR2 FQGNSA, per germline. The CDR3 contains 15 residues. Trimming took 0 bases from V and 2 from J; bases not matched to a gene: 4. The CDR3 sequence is CASSLAGGEAYEQYF. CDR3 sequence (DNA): TGTGCCAGCAGCTTAGCGGGGGGGGAGGCCTACGAGCAGTACTTC.

CDR3: CASSVGEGSYGYTF. As DNA, the CDR3 is TGTGCCAGCAGCGTAGGGGAGGGCAGCTATGGCTACACCTTC. The chain employs TRBV4-2 and TRBJ1-2; tentatively, D is TRBD1 (5 bases). The CDR3 spans 14 residues. Germline V gene lookup returns CDR1 LGHNA and CDR2 YNFKEQ. The V gene lost 5 bases and the J gene lost 4 bases, with 14 bases spanning the gap.

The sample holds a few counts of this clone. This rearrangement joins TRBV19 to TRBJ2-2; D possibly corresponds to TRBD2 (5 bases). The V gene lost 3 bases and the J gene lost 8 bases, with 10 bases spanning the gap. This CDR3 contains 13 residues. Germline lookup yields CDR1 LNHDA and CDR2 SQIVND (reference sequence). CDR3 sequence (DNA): TGTGCCAGTAGTATTCCCGGGGAAGGGGAGCTGTTTTTT. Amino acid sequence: CASSIPGEGELFF.

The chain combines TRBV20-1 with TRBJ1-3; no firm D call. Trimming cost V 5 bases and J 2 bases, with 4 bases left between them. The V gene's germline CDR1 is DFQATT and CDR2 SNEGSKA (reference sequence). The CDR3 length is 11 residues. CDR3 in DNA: TGCAGTGCTTCTCCTGGAAACACCATATATTTT. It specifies CSASPGNTIYF.

The CDR3 coding sequence is TGTGCCAGTAGTATGCTACAGGGACGAGGAAACACCATATATTTT. Its translation: CASSMLQGRGNTIYF. The chain combines TRBV19 with TRBJ1-3; D may be TRBD1 (6 bases). This CDR3 comprises 15 residues. Trimming left V 3 bases short and J 4 bases short, with 13 bases between. CDR1 is LNHDA, CDR2 SQIVND, per germline (reference sequence).

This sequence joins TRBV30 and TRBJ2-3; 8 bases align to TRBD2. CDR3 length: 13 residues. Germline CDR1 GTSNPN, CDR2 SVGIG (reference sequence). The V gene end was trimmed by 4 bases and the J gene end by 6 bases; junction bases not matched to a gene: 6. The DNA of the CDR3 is TGTGCCTGGACAGCGGGAGTGGCTGATACGCAGTATTTT. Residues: CAWTAGVADTQYF.

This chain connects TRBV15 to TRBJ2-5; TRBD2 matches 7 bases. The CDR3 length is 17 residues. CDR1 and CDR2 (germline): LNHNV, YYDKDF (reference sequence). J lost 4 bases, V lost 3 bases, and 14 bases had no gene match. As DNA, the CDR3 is TGTGCCACCAGCAGTGGGGGGGATGGGCAGCTAGGAGAGACCCAGTACTTC. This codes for CATSSGGDGQLGETQYF.

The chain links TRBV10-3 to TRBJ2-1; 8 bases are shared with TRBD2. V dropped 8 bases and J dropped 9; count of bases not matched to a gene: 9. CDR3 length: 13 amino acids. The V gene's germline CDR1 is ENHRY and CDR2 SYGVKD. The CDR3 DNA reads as TGTGCCATCCACCCGGGAGGGCCAGGTGAGCAGTTCTTC. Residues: CAIHPGGPGEQFF.

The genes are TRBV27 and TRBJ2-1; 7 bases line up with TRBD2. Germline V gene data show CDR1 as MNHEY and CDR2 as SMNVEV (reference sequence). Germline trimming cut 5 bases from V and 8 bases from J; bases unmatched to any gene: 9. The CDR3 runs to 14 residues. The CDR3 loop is CASSVWEGQDEQFF. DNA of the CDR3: TGTGCCAGCAGTGTCTGGGAGGGCCAGGATGAGCAGTTCTTC.

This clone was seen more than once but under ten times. CDR3 protein: CAINSGGTDTEAFF. As DNA, the CDR3 is TGTGCCATCAACTCAGGGGGCACGGACACTGAAGCTTTCTTT. The gene calls are TRBV10-3 and TRBJ1-1; 8 bases agree with TRBD1. Germline trimming cut 7 bases from V and 3 bases from J; bases unmatched to any gene: 7. This CDR3 spans 14 amino acids. The V gene's germline CDR1 is ENHRY and CDR2 SYGVKD.

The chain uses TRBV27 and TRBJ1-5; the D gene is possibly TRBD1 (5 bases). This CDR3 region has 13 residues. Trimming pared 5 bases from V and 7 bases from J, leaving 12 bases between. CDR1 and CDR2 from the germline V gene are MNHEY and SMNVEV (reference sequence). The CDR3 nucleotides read TGTGCCAGCAGTCTCGACAGAACCCAGCCCCAGCATTTT. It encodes CASSLDRTQPQHF.

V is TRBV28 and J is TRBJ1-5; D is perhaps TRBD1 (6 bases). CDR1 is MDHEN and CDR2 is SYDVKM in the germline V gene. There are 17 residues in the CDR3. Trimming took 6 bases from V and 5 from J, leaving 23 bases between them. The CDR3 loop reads CASRVGGARKADQPQHF. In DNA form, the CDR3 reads TGTGCCAGCAGGGTGGGGGGGGCTCGCAAGGCGGATCAGCCCCAGCATTTT.

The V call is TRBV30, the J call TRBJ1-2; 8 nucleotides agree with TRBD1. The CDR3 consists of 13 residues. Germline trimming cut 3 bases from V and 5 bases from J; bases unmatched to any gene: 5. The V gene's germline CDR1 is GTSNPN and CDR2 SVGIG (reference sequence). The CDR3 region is CAWRRDRKYGYTF. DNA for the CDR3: TGTGCCTGGAGAAGGGACAGGAAATATGGCTACACCTTC.

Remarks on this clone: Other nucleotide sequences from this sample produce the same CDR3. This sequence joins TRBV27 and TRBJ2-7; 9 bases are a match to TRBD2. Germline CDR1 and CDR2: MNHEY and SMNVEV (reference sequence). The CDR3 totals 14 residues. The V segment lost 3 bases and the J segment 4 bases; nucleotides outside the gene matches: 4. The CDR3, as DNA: TGTGCCAGCAGTTTCGCGGGAGGGCCGTACGAGCAGTACTTC. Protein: CASSFAGGPYEQYF.

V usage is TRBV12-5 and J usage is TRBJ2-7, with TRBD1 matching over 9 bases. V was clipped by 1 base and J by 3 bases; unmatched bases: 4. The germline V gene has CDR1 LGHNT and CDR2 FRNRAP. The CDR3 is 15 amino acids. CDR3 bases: TGTGCTAGTGGTTTGGACGGGGGACAGGGCTACGAGCAGTACTTC. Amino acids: CASGLDGGQGYEQYF.

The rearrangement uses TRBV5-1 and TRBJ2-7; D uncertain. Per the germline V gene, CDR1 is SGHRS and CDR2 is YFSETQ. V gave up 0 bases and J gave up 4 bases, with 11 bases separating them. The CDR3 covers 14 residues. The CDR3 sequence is CASSLVVHQYEQYF. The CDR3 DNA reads TGCGCCAGCAGCTTGGTTGTACACCAGTACGAGCAGTACTTC.

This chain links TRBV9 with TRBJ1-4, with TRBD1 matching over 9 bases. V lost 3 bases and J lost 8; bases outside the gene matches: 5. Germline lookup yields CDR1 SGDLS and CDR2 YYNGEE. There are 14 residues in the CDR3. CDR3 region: CASSADRGNEKLFF. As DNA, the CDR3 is TGTGCCAGCAGCGCGGACAGGGGCAACGAAAAACTGTTTTTT.

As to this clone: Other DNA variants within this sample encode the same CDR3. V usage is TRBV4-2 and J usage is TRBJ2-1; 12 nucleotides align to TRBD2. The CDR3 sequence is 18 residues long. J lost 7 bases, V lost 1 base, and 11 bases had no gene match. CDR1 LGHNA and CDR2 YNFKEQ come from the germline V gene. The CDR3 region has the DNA TGTGCCAGCAGCCAAGTACCTAGCGGGAGGGCCCGTGGGAATGAGCAGTTCTTC. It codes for CASSQVPSGRARGNEQFF.

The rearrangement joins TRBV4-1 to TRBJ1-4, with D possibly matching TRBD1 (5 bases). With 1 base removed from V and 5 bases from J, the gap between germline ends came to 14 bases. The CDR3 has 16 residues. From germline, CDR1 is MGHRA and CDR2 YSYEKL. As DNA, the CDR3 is TGCGCCAGCAGCCAAGGATACGGACAAGCGAATGAAAAACTGTTTTTT. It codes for CASSQGYGQANEKLFF.

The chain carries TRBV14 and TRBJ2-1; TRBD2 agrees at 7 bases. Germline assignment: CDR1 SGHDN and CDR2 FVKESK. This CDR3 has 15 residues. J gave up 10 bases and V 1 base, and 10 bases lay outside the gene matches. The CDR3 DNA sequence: TGTGCCAGCAGCCAAGTGCTGTCCAGCGGGAAGGAGCAGTTCTTC. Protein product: CASSQVLSSGKEQFF.

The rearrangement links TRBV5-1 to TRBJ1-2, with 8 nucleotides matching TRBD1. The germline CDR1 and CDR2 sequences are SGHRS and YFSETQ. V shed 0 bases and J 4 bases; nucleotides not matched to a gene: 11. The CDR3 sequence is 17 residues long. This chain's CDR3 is CASSLGKTDRVTYGYTF. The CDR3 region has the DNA TGCGCCAGCAGCTTGGGAAAGACGGACAGGGTGACCTATGGCTACACCTTC.